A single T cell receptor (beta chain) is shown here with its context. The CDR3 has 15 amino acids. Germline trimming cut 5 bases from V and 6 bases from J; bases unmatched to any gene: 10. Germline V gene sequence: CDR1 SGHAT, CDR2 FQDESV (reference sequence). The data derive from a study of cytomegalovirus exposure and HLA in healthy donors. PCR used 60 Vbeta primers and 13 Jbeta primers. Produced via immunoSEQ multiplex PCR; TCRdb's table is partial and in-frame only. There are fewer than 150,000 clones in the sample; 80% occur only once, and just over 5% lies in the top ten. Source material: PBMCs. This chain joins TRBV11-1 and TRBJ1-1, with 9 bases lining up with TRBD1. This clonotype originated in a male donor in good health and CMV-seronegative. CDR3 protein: CASSTVQGAVAEAFF. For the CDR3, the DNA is TGTGCCAGCAGCACAGTACAGGGGGCAGTCGCTGAAGCTTTCTTT. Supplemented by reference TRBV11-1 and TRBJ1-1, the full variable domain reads EAEVAQSPRYKITEKSQAVAFWCDPISGHATLYWYRQILGQGPELLVQFQDESVVDDSQLPKDRFSAERLKGVDSTLKIQPAELGDSAMYLCASSTVQGAVAEAFFGQGTRLTVV.